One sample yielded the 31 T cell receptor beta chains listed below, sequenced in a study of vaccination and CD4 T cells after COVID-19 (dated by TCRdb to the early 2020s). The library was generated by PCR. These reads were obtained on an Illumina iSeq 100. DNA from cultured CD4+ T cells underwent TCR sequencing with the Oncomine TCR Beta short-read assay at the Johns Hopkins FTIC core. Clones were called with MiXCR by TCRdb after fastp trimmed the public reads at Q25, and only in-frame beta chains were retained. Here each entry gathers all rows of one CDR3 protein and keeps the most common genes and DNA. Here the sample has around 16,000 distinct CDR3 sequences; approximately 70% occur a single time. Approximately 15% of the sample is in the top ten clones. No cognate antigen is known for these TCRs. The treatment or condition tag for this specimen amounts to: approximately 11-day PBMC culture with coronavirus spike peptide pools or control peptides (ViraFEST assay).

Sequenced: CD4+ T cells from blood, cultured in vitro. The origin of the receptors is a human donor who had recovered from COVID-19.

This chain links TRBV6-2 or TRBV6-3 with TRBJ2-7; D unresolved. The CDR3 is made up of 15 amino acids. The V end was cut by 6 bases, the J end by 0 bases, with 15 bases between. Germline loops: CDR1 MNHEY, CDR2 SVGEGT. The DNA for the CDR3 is TGTGCCAGCAGGCTTCGGCTCTCCCCCTCCTACGAGCAGTACTTC. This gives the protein CASRLRLSPSYEQYF.

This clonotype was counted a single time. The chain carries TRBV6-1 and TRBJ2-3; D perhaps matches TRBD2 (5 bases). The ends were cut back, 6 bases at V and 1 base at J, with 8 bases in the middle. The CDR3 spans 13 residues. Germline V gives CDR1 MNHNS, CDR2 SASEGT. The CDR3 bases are TGTGCCAGCAGCCGTAGCGGCACAGATACGCAGTATTTT. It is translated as CASSRSGTDTQYF.

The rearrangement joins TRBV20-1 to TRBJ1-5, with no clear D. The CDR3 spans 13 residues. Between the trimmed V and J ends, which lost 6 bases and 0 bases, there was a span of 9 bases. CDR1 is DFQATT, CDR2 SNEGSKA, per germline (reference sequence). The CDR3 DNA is TGCAGTGCCCAATGGAATAGCAATCAGCCCCAGCATTTT. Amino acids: CSAQWNSNQPQHF.

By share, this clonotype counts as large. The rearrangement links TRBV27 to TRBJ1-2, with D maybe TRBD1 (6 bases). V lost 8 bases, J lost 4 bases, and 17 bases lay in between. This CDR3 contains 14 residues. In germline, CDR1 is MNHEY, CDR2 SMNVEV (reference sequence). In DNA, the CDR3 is TGTGCCAGCCGCGGACAGACTCCATTCTATGGCTACACCTTC. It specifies CASRGQTPFYGYTF.

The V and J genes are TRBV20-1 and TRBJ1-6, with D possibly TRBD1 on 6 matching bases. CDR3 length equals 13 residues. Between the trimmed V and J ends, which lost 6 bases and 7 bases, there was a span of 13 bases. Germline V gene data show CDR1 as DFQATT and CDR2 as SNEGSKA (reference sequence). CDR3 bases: TGCAGTGCCTCCTTCAGGGGAAATTCACCCCTCCACTTT. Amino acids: CSASFRGNSPLHF.

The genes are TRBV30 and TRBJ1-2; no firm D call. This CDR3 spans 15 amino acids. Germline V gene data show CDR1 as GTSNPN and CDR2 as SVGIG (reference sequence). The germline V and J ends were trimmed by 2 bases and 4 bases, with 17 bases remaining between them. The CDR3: CAWSLDTGWTYGYTF. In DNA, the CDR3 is TGTGCCTGGAGTTTGGATACGGGATGGACCTATGGCTACACCTTC.

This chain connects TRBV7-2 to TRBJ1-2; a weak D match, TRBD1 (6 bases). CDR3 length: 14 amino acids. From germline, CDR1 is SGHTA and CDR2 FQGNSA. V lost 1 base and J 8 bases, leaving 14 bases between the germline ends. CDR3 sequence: CASSLGIQGTGYTF. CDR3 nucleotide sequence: TGTGCCAGCAGCTTAGGTATCCAGGGGACGGGCTACACCTTC. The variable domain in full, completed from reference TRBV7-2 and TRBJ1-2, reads GAGVSQSPSNKVTEKGKDVELRCDPISGHTALYWYRQSLGQGLEFLIYFQGNSAPDKSGLPSDRFSAERTGGSVSTLTIQRTQQEDSAVYLCASSLGIQGTGYTFGSGTRLTVV.

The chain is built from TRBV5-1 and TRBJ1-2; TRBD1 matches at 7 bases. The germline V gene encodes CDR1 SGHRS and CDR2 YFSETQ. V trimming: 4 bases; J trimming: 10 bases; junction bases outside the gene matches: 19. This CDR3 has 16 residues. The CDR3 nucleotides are TGCGCCAGCAGCCCAACGCCGGGACAGATAAGGCAGGACTACACCTTC. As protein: CASSPTPGQIRQDYTF.

CDR3 DNA sequence: TGTGCCAGCAGTGATCCCGGGACAGGGGGAATTAGGCAGTTCTTC. Protein product: CASSDPGTGGIRQFF. The chain is built from TRBV25-1 and TRBJ2-1; the match to TRBD1 covers 11 bases. The CDR3 length is 15 residues. CDR1 and CDR2 (germline): MGHDK, SYGVNS. Trimming cost V 3 bases and J 12 bases; bases outside gene matches: 10.

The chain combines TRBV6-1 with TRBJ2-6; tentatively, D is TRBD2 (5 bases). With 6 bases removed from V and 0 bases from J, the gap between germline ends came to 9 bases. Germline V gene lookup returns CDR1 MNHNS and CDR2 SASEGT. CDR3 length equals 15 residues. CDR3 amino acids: CASRAGGSGANVLTF. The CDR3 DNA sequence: TGTGCCAGCAGGGCGGGCGGCTCTGGGGCCAACGTCCTGACTTTC.

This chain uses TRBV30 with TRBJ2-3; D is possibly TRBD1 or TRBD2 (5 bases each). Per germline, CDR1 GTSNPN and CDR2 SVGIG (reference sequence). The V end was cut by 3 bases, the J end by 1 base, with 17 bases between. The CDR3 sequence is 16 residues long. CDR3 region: CAWSNRRGGRTDTQYF. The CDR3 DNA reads TGTGCCTGGAGCAACCGCCGGGGCGGCCGCACAGATACGCAGTATTTT.

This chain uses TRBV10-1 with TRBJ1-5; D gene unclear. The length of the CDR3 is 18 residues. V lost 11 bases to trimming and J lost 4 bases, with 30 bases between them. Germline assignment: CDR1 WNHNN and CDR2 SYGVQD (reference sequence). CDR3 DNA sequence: TGCGCCGGCCCCGGGGTCGGGAATGCCTTCGACGCAAATCAGCCCCAGCATTTT. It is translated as CAGPGVGNAFDANQPQHF.

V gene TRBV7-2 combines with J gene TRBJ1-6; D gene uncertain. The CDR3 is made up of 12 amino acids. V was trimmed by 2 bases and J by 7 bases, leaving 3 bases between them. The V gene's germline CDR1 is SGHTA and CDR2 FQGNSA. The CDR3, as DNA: TGTGCCAGCAGCTTAAGGAATTCACCCCTCCACTTT. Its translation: CASSLRNSPLHF.

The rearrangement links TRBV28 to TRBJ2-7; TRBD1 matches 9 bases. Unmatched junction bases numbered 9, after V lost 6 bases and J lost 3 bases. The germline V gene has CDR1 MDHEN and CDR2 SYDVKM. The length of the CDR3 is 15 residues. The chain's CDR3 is CASSMGGQGRYEQYF. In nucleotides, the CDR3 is TGTGCCAGCAGCATGGGGGGACAGGGTCGCTACGAGCAGTACTTC.

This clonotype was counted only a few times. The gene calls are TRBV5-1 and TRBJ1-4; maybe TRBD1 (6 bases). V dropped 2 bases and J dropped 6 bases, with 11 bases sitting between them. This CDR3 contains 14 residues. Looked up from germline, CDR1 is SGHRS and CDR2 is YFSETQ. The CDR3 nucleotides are TGCGCCAGCAGCTTACAGGGATCGTATGAAAAACTGTTTTTT. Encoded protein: CASSLQGSYEKLFF.

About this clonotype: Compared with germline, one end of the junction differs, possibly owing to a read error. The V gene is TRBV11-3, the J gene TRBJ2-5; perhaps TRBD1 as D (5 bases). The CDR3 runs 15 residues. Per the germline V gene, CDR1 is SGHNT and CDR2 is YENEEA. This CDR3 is CASSSRVENHETQYF. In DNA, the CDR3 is TGTGCCAGCAGCAGCAGGGTTGAGAACCACGAGACCCAGTACTTC.

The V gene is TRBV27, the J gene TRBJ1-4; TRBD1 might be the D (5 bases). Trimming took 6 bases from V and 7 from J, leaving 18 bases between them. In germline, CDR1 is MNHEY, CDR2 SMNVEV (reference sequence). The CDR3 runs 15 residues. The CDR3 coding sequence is TGTGCCAGCAGATCAGGGTCTCCTAGAAGTGAAAAACTGTTTTTT. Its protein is CASRSGSPRSEKLFF.

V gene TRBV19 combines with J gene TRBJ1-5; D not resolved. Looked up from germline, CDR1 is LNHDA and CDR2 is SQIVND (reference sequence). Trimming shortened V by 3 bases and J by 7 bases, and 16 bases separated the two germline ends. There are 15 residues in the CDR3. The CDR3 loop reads CASSIGGGSRQPQHF. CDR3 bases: TGTGCCAGTAGTATTGGTGGCGGTTCGCGGCAGCCCCAGCATTTT.

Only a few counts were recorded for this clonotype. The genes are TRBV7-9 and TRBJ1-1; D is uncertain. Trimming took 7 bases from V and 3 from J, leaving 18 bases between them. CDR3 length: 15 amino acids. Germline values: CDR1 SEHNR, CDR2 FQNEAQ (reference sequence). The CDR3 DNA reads TGTGCCAGCACCAAGTCTAGACTTCGGGACACTGAAGCTTTCTTT. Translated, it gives CASTKSRLRDTEAFF.

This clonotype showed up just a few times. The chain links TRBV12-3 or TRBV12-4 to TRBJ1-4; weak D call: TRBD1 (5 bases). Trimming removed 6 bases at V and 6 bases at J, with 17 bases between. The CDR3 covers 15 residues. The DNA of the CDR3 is TGTGCCAGCAGGTATCTTCAGGGAGGAGATGAAAAACTGTTTTTT. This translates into CASRYLQGGDEKLFF.

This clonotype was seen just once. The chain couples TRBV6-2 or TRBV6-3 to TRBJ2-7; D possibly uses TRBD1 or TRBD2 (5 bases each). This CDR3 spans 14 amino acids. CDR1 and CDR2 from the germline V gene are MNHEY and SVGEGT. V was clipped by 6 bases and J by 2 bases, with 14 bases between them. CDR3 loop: CASRRGGSTYEQYF. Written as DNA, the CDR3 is TGTGCCAGCAGGAGGGGTGGGTCTACCTACGAGCAGTACTTC.

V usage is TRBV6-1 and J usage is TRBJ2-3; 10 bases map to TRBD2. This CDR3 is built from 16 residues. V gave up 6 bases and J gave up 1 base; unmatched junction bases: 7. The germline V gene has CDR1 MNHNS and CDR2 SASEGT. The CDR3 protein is CASRRSGREGTDTQYF. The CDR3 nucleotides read TGTGCCAGCAGAAGGAGCGGGAGGGAGGGCACAGATACGCAGTATTTT.

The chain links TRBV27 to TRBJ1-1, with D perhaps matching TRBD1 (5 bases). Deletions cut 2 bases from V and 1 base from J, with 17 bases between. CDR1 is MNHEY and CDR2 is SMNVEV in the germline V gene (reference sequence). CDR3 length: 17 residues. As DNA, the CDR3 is TGTGCCAGCAGTTTAACCGGGGTTTTGGGGCGGAACACTGAAGCTTTCTTT. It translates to CASSLTGVLGRNTEAFF.

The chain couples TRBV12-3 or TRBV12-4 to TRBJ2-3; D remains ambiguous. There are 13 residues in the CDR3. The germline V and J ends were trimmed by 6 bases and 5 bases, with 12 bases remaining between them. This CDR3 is CASSRTTVDTQYF. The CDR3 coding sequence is TGTGCCAGCAGCCGGACGACTGTAGATACGCAGTATTTT.

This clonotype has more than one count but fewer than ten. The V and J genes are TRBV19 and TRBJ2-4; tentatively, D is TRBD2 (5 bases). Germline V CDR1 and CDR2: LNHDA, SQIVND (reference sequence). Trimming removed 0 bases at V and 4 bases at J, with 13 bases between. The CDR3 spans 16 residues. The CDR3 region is CASSIDSRGSKNIQYF. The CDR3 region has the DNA TGTGCCAGTAGTATAGATTCACGAGGGTCAAAAAACATTCAGTACTTC.

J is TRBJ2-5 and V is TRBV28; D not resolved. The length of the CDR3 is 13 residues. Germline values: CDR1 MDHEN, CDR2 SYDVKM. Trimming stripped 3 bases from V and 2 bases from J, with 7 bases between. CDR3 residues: CASSFGQQETQYF. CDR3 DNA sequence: TGTGCCAGCAGTTTTGGGCAGCAAGAGACCCAGTACTTC.

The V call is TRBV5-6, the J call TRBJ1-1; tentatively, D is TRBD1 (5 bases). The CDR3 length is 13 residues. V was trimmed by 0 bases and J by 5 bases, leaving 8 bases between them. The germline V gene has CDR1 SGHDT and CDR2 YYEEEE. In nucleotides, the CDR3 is TGTGCCAGCAGCTTGGGACAGAGGACTGAAGCTTTCTTT. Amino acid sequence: CASSLGQRTEAFF.

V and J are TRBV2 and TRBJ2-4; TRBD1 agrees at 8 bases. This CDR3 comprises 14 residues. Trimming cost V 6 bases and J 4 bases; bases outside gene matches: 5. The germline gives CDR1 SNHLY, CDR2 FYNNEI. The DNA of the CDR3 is TGTGCCAGCAGCCCGGACAGGGTTAAAAACATTCAGTACTTC. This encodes CASSPDRVKNIQYF.

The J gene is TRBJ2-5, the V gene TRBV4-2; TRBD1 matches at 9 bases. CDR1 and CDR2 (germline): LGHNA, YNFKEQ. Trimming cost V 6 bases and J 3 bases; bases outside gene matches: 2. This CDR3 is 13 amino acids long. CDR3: CASRRTGEETQYF. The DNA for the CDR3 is TGTGCCAGCAGGCGGACAGGGGAAGAGACCCAGTACTTC.

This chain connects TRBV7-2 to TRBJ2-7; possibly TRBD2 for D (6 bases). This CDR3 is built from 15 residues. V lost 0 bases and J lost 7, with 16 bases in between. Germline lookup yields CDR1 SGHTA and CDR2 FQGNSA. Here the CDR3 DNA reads TGTGCCAGCAGCTTAGCTATAGGGACTGCCGAGGAGCAGTACTTC. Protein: CASSLAIGTAEEQYF. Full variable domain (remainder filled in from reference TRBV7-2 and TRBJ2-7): GAGVSQSPSNKVTEKGKDVELRCDPISGHTALYWYRQSLGQGLEFLIYFQGNSAPDKSGLPSDRFSAERTGGSVSTLTIQRTQQEDSAVYLCASSLAIGTAEEQYFGPGTRLTVT.

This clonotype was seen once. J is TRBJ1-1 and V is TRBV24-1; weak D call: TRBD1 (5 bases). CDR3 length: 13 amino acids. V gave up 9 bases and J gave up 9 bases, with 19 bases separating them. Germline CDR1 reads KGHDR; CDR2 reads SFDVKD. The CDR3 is CATSRGAAEKAFF. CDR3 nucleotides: TGTGCCACCTCTCGGGGCGCAGCTGAGAAAGCTTTCTTT.